The 29 T cell receptor beta chains listed next were all sequenced from one sample in a study of blood T cell repertoires in COVID-19. Here immunoSEQ multiplex PCR was the method, and the copy in TCRdb shows in-frame clones only, minus some. This table holds 250,000 or so clones, 80% to 90% found once. Sequenced sample: peripheral blood. Receptor source: a young man with active or convalescent COVID-19.

J is TRBJ2-7 and V is TRBV5-1, with TRBD2 identical over 9 bases. The CDR3 is 14 residues long. From germline, CDR1 is SGHRS and CDR2 YFSETQ. V was pared by 0 bases and J by 6 bases, with 4 bases of the junction left unmatched. The CDR3 sequence is CASSLGAGGGEQYF. The CDR3 DNA reads TGCGCCAGCAGCTTGGGAGCGGGGGGTGGCGAGCAGTACTTC.

V and J are TRBV21-1 and TRBJ1-4; the table's TRBD1 call for D was not verified on the DNA. TRBV21-1 is shown as a pseudogene. The CDR3 has 14 amino acids. CDR3 in DNA: TGTGCCAGCAACAGGGGGGGGCCACGGGAAAAACTGTTTTTT. Residues: CASNRGGPREKLFF.

The chain joins TRBV13 to TRBJ1-2, with D perhaps TRBD1 (6 bases). Germline CDR1 reads PRHDT; CDR2 reads FYEKMQ (reference sequence). CDR3 length equals 16 residues. Deletions cut 2 bases from V and 2 bases from J, with 15 bases between. This CDR3 is CASSLFFRGSNYGYTF. The CDR3 nucleotides are TGTGCCAGCAGCTTATTCTTCAGGGGATCCAACTATGGCTACACCTTC. The full variable domain, with the rest looked up from reference TRBV13 and TRBJ1-2, is AAGVIQSPRHLIKEKRETATLKCYPIPRHDTVYWYQQGPGQDPQFLISFYEKMQSDKGSIPDRFSAQQFSDYHSELNMSSLELGDSALYFCASSLFFRGSNYGYTFGSGTRLTVV.

The chain is built from TRBV5-1 and TRBJ1-1; D call uncertain. Trimming pared 3 bases from V and 2 bases from J, leaving 14 bases between. The CDR3 consists of 15 residues. Germline values: CDR1 SGHRS, CDR2 YFSETQ. The CDR3 is CASSYTAGSNTEAFF. CDR3 DNA: TGCGCCAGCAGCTACACCGCCGGGAGTAACACTGAAGCTTTCTTT. Combining the CDR3 with reference TRBV5-1 and TRBJ1-1 gives the whole variable domain KAGVTQTPRYLIKTRGQQVTLSCSPISGHRSVSWYQQTPGQGLQFLFEYFSETQRNKGNFPGRFSGRQFSNSRSEMNVSTLELGDSALYLCASSYTAGSNTEAFFGQGTRLTVV.

The CDR3 region has the DNA TGTGCCAGCAGCCTTAGCCCCCAGGACAGGGTGTACGGCTACACCTTC. Its translation: CASSLSPQDRVYGYTF. V gene TRBV3-1 (or the pseudogene TRBV3-2) combines with J gene TRBJ1-2, with TRBD1 identical over 8 bases. The V gene end was trimmed by 4 bases and the J gene end by 8 bases; junction bases not matched to a gene: 15. Germline V gene lookup returns CDR1 LGHDT and CDR2 YNNKEL (reference sequence). The length of the CDR3 is 16 residues.

This chain links TRBV7-9 with TRBJ2-7, with D tentatively TRBD1 (5 bases). V shed 1 base and J shed 7 bases, with 11 bases lying between them. The germline V gene encodes CDR1 SEHNR and CDR2 FQNEAQ (reference sequence). The CDR3 contains 13 residues. The CDR3 sequence is CASSLEAGPEQYF. As DNA, the CDR3 is TGTGCCAGCAGCTTAGAAGCAGGGCCAGAGCAGTACTTC.

The CDR3 is CASSEEFGSYNSPLHF. CDR3 in DNA: TGTGCCAGCAGTGAGGAGTTTGGCTCCTATAATTCACCCCTCCACTTT. The V and J genes are TRBV2 and TRBJ1-6; D ambiguous. CDR1 SNHLY and CDR2 FYNNEI come from the germline V gene. The CDR3 sequence is 16 residues long. Trimming cost V 3 bases and J 0 bases, with 9 bases left between them.

V and J are TRBV6-2 or TRBV6-3 and TRBJ2-5, with 7 bases lining up with TRBD2. V was clipped by 5 bases and J by 1 base; unmatched bases: 7. The CDR3 spans 15 residues. CDR1 and CDR2 from the germline V gene are MNHEY and SVGEGT. The DNA for the CDR3 is TGTGCCAGCAGTCCGTTGCGGGGGTCCCAAGAGACCCAGTACTTC. Translating gives CASSPLRGSQETQYF.

This chain uses TRBV19 with TRBJ2-2, with 8 bases that match TRBD2. Germline V gene lookup returns CDR1 LNHDA and CDR2 SQIVND (reference sequence). J was trimmed by 4 bases and V by 5 bases; bases with no gene match: 6. The CDR3 is made up of 15 amino acids. For the CDR3, the DNA is TGTGCCAGTAGTCCGCTTGCGGGGGGCACCGGGGAGCTGTTTTTT. Protein sequence: CASSPLAGGTGELFF.

CDR3 sequence reads: CASSSRGEGAEAFF. Here the CDR3 DNA reads TGCGCCAGCAGCTCCCGCGGAGAGGGGGCTGAAGCTTTCTTT. The rearrangement links TRBV5-1 to TRBJ1-1, with D perhaps TRBD1 (6 bases). Looked up from germline, CDR1 is SGHRS and CDR2 is YFSETQ. The CDR3 totals 14 residues. V lost 3 bases, J lost 6 bases, and 15 bases lay in between.

The V and J genes are TRBV5-8 and TRBJ2-7; no firm D call. Germline assignment: CDR1 SGHTS and CDR2 YDEGEE. Between the trimmed V and J ends, which lost 1 base and 13 bases, there was a span of 9 bases. This CDR3 is 10 amino acids long. The CDR3 DNA sequence: TGTGCCAGCAGCTTGTACAACCCTTACTTC. Translating it yields CASSLYNPYF.

The chain employs TRBV6-1 and TRBJ1-1; no clear D gene. V was shortened by 3 bases and J by 2 bases, with 7 bases between the two germline ends. Per the germline V gene, CDR1 is MNHNS and CDR2 is SASEGT. This CDR3 has 13 amino acids. CDR3 in amino acids: CASSDLQNTEAFF. The CDR3 DNA follows: TGTGCCAGCAGTGATTTACAAAACACTGAAGCTTTCTTT.

The chain uses TRBV19 and TRBJ2-7, with 11 bases that match TRBD1. This CDR3 comprises 15 residues. Germline CDR1 reads LNHDA; CDR2 reads SQIVND (reference sequence). The junction had 7 bases not matched to a gene; V was cut back by 5 bases and J by 4 bases. The CDR3 reads CASSAGQGAIYEQYF. The CDR3 DNA sequence: TGTGCCAGTAGTGCTGGACAGGGGGCTATTTACGAGCAGTACTTC.

The table lists this clone with a few counts. The chain carries TRBV2 and TRBJ2-5; a weak D match, TRBD2 (5 bases). Trimming stripped 4 bases from V and 5 bases from J, with 11 bases between. CDR1 and CDR2 from the germline V gene are SNHLY and FYNNEI. There are 13 residues in the CDR3. In DNA form, the CDR3 reads TGTGCCAGCAGTGGGGGAGTCCGGGAGACCCAGTACTTC. Translated, it gives CASSGGVRETQYF.

This rearrangement joins TRBV18 to TRBJ1-5; D call uncertain. Trimming removed 6 bases at V and 0 bases at J, with 12 bases between. Germline V gene lookup returns CDR1 KGHSH and CDR2 LQKENI. CDR3 length: 15 residues. The CDR3 sequence: CASSSRGNSNQPQHF. In nucleotides, the CDR3 is TGTGCCAGCTCCAGTCGGGGTAATAGCAATCAGCCCCAGCATTTT.

The chain uses TRBV4-1 and TRBJ1-3, with a weak D call TRBD1 (5 bases). Deletions cut 0 bases from V and 2 bases from J, with 14 bases between. Germline loops: CDR1 MGHRA, CDR2 YSYEKL. CDR3 length equals 17 residues. CDR3: CASSQDQARVTGNTIYF. For the CDR3, the DNA is TGCGCCAGCAGCCAAGATCAGGCCAGGGTCACTGGAAACACCATATATTTT.

This clone occurred once. V gene TRBV10-1 combines with J gene TRBJ2-7; 8 bases agree with TRBD1. Trimming removed 9 bases from V and 0 bases from J; junction bases left unmatched: 10. The CDR3 contains 15 residues. CDR1 is WNHNN and CDR2 is SYGVQD in the germline V gene (reference sequence). CDR3 in DNA: TGCGCCAGTAACCCGGGACAGGCTAACTCCTACGAGCAGTACTTC. Its translation is CASNPGQANSYEQYF.

The genes are TRBV5-4 and TRBJ2-7; D is undetermined. The CDR3 is 12 amino acids. The ends were cut back, 0 bases at V and 6 bases at J, with 7 bases in the middle. CDR1 and CDR2 (germline): SGHNT, YYREEE (reference sequence). The CDR3 nucleotides are TGTGCCAGCAGCTTGGGACTCTCCGAGCAGTACTTC. Translated: CASSLGLSEQYF.

V gene TRBV5-1 combines with J gene TRBJ2-7; perhaps TRBD1 as D (5 bases). This CDR3 spans 16 amino acids. Germline lookup yields CDR1 SGHRS and CDR2 YFSETQ. V lost 0 bases and J lost 0, with 13 bases in between. Here the CDR3 DNA reads TGCGCCAGCAGCTTGGTCCAGGGAACCCTCTCCTACGAGCAGTACTTC. It specifies CASSLVQGTLSYEQYF.

V gene TRBV13 combines with J gene TRBJ1-3, with a possible D match to TRBD1 (5 bases). V gave up 3 bases and J gave up 3 bases, with 9 bases separating them. Germline-derived CDR1 and CDR2 are PRHDT and FYEKMQ (reference sequence). CDR3 size: 14 residues. CDR3 sequence: CASSFSGIGNTIYF. The CDR3 nucleotides read TGTGCCAGCAGCTTCTCAGGGATTGGAAACACCATATATTTT.

The V call is TRBV5-1, the J call TRBJ1-1, with 10 bases aligning to TRBD1. Germline assignment: CDR1 SGHRS and CDR2 YFSETQ. V trimming: 5 bases; J trimming: 10 bases; junction bases outside the gene matches: 8. The CDR3 runs to 13 residues. The CDR3 reads CASSSMRDRGAFF. CDR3 in DNA: TGCGCCAGCAGTTCTATGCGGGACAGGGGAGCTTTCTTT.

V is TRBV21-1 and J is TRBJ2-7; the DNA was not compared with TRBD1, the D call given in the table. TRBV21-1 is termed a pseudogene. The CDR3 covers 15 residues. The CDR3 DNA is TGTGCCAGCAGCACCTCGGGCAGGGGGCAATGCGAGCAGTACTTC. Translation: CASSTSGRGQCEQYF.

The gene calls are TRBV16 and TRBJ1-6; tentative D call: TRBD1 (5 bases). This CDR3 region has 15 residues. V was cut by 2 bases and J by 7 bases, with 12 bases left in between. Germline V lookup: CDR1 KGHSY, CDR2 FQNENV. This CDR3 reads CASSQLGAGNSPLHF. The CDR3 nucleotides read TGTGCCAGCAGCCAACTGGGCGCAGGGAATTCACCCCTCCACTTT.

The rearrangement uses TRBV6-5 and TRBJ1-5; D possibly corresponds to TRBD1 (6 bases). This CDR3 is 14 amino acids long. Germline CDR1 and CDR2: MNHEY and SVGAGI. Trimming cost V 6 bases and J 3 bases, with 12 bases left between them. The chain's CDR3 is CASSLGQNNQPQHF. CDR3 in DNA: TGTGCCAGCAGCCTTGGACAGAACAATCAGCCCCAGCATTTT.

This chain uses TRBV7-6 with TRBJ2-5; TRBD1 agrees at 10 bases. The V gene end was trimmed by 2 bases and the J gene end by 4 bases; junction bases not matched to a gene: 16. The CDR3 loop spans 19 amino acids. Germline V CDR1 and CDR2: SGHVS, FNYEAQ. This chain's CDR3 is CASSLFFRGWDRGGETQYF. The CDR3 coding sequence is TGTGCCAGCAGCTTATTTTTTCGTGGGTGGGACAGGGGAGGAGAGACCCAGTACTTC.

This chain uses TRBV18 with TRBJ1-3; 7 bases line up with TRBD1. From germline, CDR1 is KGHSH and CDR2 LQKENI. There are 16 residues in the CDR3. The ends lost 3 bases at V and 7 bases at J; junction bases unmatched: 12. Written as DNA, the CDR3 is TGTGCCAGCTCACCGAGTGGCCAGGGGGTAGGCAACACCATATATTTT. It yields the protein CASSPSGQGVGNTIYF.

CDR3 in amino acids: CATSNRGGSDTQYF. The CDR3 region has the DNA TGTGCCACCAGCAACCGGGGGGGCTCAGATACGCAGTATTTT. This chain uses TRBV15 with TRBJ2-3; 8 bases are shared with TRBD2. Germline V gives CDR1 LNHNV, CDR2 YYDKDF (reference sequence). The CDR3 has 14 amino acids. With 4 bases clipped from V and 4 bases from J, the junction kept 4 bases outside the gene matches. Variable domain in full (rest from reference TRBV15 and TRBJ2-3): DAMVIQNPRYQVTQFGKPVTLSCSQTLNHNVMYWYQQKSSQAPKLLFHYYDKDFNNEADTPDNFQSRRPNTSFCFLDIRSPGLGDTAMYLCATSNRGGSDTQYFGPGTRLTVL.

The chain has TRBV24-1 and TRBJ2-1; D call uncertain. The germline V gene has CDR1 KGHDR and CDR2 SFDVKD. This CDR3 region has 15 residues. V was pared by 2 bases and J by 5 bases, with 12 bases between. This CDR3 is CATSDSRHTHNEQFF. The CDR3, as DNA: TGTGCCACCAGTGATTCGAGACACACACACAATGAGCAGTTCTTC.

The rearrangement uses TRBV9 and TRBJ1-2, with no clear D. Germline V gene sequence: CDR1 SGDLS, CDR2 YYNGEE. Deletions cut 1 base from V and 4 bases from J, with 11 bases between. This CDR3 spans 14 amino acids. CDR3 nucleotides: TGTGCCAGCAGCGTATATAAGGGAGGCTATGGCTACACCTTC. Residues: CASSVYKGGYGYTF.